This T cell receptor beta chain was sequenced for a study of blood T cells in healthy people across ages. With a J-beta primer mix and a sample-barcoded 5' primer, a second PCR ran about 7 to 12 cycles. One entry per CDR3 protein results from TCRdb running MiXCR on the 5' RACE reads. The table lists approximately 1,000,000 distinct CDR3 sequences, roughly 45% of them singletons, with approximately 20% in the top ten. CDR3 size: 11 residues. Germline V lookup: CDR1 KGHSH, CDR2 LQKENI. Trimming stripped 3 bases from V and 13 bases from J, with 7 bases between. V usage is TRBV18 and J usage is TRBJ2-6; D is undetermined. The TCR comes from a woman aged 60 to 75 in good health. Sequences were obtained from blood. CDR3 sequence (DNA): TGTGCCAGCTCACCTATGGGGGTCCTGACTTTC. It encodes CASSPMGVLTF.